These 3 T cell receptor beta chains came from one sample sequenced in a study of cytomegalovirus exposure and HLA in healthy donors. The PCR made use of 60 Vbeta and 13 Jbeta primers. Sequencing used immunoSEQ multiplex PCR; TCRdb keeps in-frame clones, though not all of them. The top ten hold about a tenth of the sample, which has 180,000 or so clones, roughly 88% seen once. What was sequenced was PBMCs. The receptor set was obtained from a man aged 18 to 30 in good health and CMV-seropositive.

V gene TRBV25-1 combines with J gene TRBJ1-2; 9 nucleotides align to TRBD1. The CDR3 contains 17 residues. V was clipped by 0 bases and J by 8 bases; unmatched bases: 13. CDR1 MGHDK and CDR2 SYGVNS come from the germline V gene. For the CDR3, the DNA is TGTGCCAGCAGTGAATATTTTCCCCCAGGGACAGGGTACGGCTACACCTTC. It encodes CASSEYFPPGTGYGYTF.

The chain joins TRBV29-1 to TRBJ2-1; D unresolved. Germline V gene data show CDR1 as SQVTM and CDR2 as ANQGSEA. The CDR3 is 15 residues long. Trimming left V 0 bases short and J 0 bases short, with 9 bases between. CDR3 sequence (DNA): TGCAGCGTTGAAGATTTGAGCCTCTCCTACAATGAGCAGTTCTTC. Its translation: CSVEDLSLSYNEQFF.

The rearrangement joins TRBV5-1 to TRBJ2-3; TRBD2 matches at 13 bases. V shed 4 bases, J shed 4 bases, and the junction held 15 bases outside the gene matches. Germline CDR1 is SGHRS and CDR2 is YFSETQ. The CDR3 has 19 amino acids. The CDR3 DNA reads as TGCGCCAGCAGCATCCAGAGTCTAACTAGCGGGGGGGCCCCAGATACGCAGTATTTT. Protein: CASSIQSLTSGGAPDTQYF.